What follows describes a single TCR beta chain. These data come from a study of blood T cell repertoires in COVID-19. At the level of the study: Whether acute or convalescent, the COVID-19 samples came from the United States, Italy and Spain.

Original data processing: Estimated nucleated cell counts came from reference gene primer amplification. Produced via immunoSEQ multiplex PCR; TCRdb's table is partial and in-frame only. V and J calls and clone size are as listed in that table; D and trimming were resolved from the DNA. The sample holds around 70,000 clones; around 83% are singletons and the top ten take 40% to 50%. Germline V gives CDR1 MNHEY, CDR2 SVGAGI. This CDR3 has 16 residues. The J segment lost 3 bases and the V segment lost 0 bases, leaving 5 bases of the junction unmatched. The clonotype comes from a man at least 80 years old with acute or convalescent COVID-19. The sequenced sample consisted of peripheral blood. V usage is TRBV6-5 and J usage is TRBJ1-3; 7 nucleotides align to TRBD1. The CDR3 DNA is TGTGCCAGCAGTTACTCGGCAGGGGGTGGTGGAAACACCATATATTTT. This translates into CASSYSAGGGGNTIYF.